Listed below are T cell receptor beta chains from one sample, sequenced in a study of blood T cell repertoires in COVID-19. Here immunoSEQ multiplex PCR was the method, and the copy in TCRdb shows in-frame clones only, minus some. The sample yields some 82,000 clones, around four fifths seen once. Sequenced input: peripheral blood. These receptors came from a man at least 80 years old with active or convalescent COVID-19. Each CDR3 is given with its conserved first and last residue. Fields, in order: clone size, D gene, V gene, J gene, CDR3 DNA, CDR3 protein. A D gene is named only where the DNA matches it firmly. Not every row has a clone size; where given, it reads once, few, many or a size class.

clone_size: NA; d_call: NA; v_call: TRBV9; j_call: TRBJ2-1; cdr3_nt: TGTGCCAGCAGCCCAAGGTGGGGCTCAGCACTGGAGCAGTTCTTC; cdr3_aa: CASSPRWGSALEQFF
clone_size: few; d_call: NA; v_call: TRBV4-3; j_call: TRBJ2-3; cdr3_nt: TGCGCCAGCAGCCAAGATTCGGGCACAGATACGCAGTATTTT; cdr3_aa: CASSQDSGTDTQYF
clone_size: once; d_call: TRBD2; v_call: TRBV19; j_call: TRBJ2-1; cdr3_nt: TGTGCCAGTAGCCTTAGCGGGAATGGTCCCTACAATGAGCAGTTCTTC; cdr3_aa: CASSLSGNGPYNEQFF
clone_size: NA; d_call: TRBD1; v_call: TRBV11-2; j_call: TRBJ1-6; cdr3_nt: TGTGCCAGCAGCCCGACAGGGACGGAGAATTCACCCCTCCACTTT; cdr3_aa: CASSPTGTENSPLHF
clone_size: NA; d_call: NA; v_call: TRBV7-2; j_call: TRBJ1-5; cdr3_nt: TGTGCCAGCAGCTTAGCTCTCGGTAGCAATCAGCCCCAGCATTTT; cdr3_aa: CASSLALGSNQPQHF
clone_size: NA; d_call: TRBD1; v_call: TRBV6-5; j_call: TRBJ1-6; cdr3_nt: TGTGCCAGCAGAGGGGGCGCGCCCTATAATTCACCCCTCCACTTT; cdr3_aa: CASRGGAPYNSPLHF
clone_size: NA; d_call: NA; v_call: TRBV3-1/TRBV3-2; j_call: TRBJ2-7; cdr3_nt: TGTGCCAGCACCTTCCGGGCAGGGCCCGGCGAGCAGTACTTC; cdr3_aa: CASTFRAGPGEQYF
clone_size: once; d_call: TRBD1; v_call: TRBV6-5; j_call: TRBJ1-4; cdr3_nt: TGTGCCAGCAGTTTCTGGGACAGGGGGCGCCGGGGAAAACTGTTTTTT; cdr3_aa: CASSFWDRGRRGKLFF
clone_size: NA; d_call: NA; v_call: TRBV6-5; j_call: TRBJ2-1; cdr3_nt: TGTGCCAGCAGTTACTCGAGAGATAGCGGAGGCAATGAGCAGTTCTTC; cdr3_aa: CASSYSRDSGGNEQFF
clone_size: NA; d_call: TRBD2; v_call: TRBV5-1; j_call: TRBJ2-3; cdr3_nt: TGCGCCAGCAGCTTGGCTCTAGCGGGAGGCACAGATACGCAGTATTTT; cdr3_aa: CASSLALAGGTDTQYF
clone_size: NA; d_call: NA; v_call: TRBV6-5; j_call: TRBJ2-2; cdr3_nt: TGTGCCAGCAGTTACAATCCGCCGAGTGGGGAGCTGTTTTTT; cdr3_aa: CASSYNPPSGELFF
clone_size: NA; d_call: NA; v_call: TRBV5-3; j_call: TRBJ1-6; cdr3_nt: TGTGCCGCCCGCAGGTCACCCCTCCACTTT; cdr3_aa: CAARRSPLHF
clone_size: NA; d_call: NA; v_call: TRBV24-1; j_call: TRBJ1-5; cdr3_nt: TGTGCCGTCCACCGGAGGAATAGCAATCAGCCCCAGCATTTT; cdr3_aa: CAVHRRNSNQPQHF
clone_size: NA; d_call: TRBD1; v_call: TRBV27; j_call: TRBJ1-5; cdr3_nt: TGTGCCAGCAAGAAGGGACAGGGGGACAATCAGCCCCAGCATTTT; cdr3_aa: CASKKGQGDNQPQHF
clone_size: NA; d_call: TRBD1; v_call: TRBV5-1; j_call: TRBJ1-1; cdr3_nt: TGCGCCAGCAGCTTATCAGGGGGAGACACTGAAGCTTTCTTT; cdr3_aa: CASSLSGGDTEAFF
clone_size: NA; d_call: TRBD2; v_call: TRBV11-3; j_call: TRBJ2-1; cdr3_nt: TGTGCCAGCAGCCACCAGACTAGCGGGAGCGGAGGCGAGCAGTTCTTC; cdr3_aa: CASSHQTSGSGGEQFF
clone_size: NA; d_call: NA; v_call: TRBV6-5; j_call: TRBJ2-7; cdr3_nt: TGTGCCGTACGGGGGACTCAGGAGGGTTACGAGCAGTACTTC; cdr3_aa: CAVRGTQEGYEQYF